Below, one T cell receptor (beta chain) is given with its context. The antigen is not known. This sample is part of a study of tumor-infiltrating lymphocytes in primary liver carcinoma. Study-wide points: Comparison of CD4+ and CD8+ repertoires was precluded by bulk unsorted samples. Tumor-adjacent and tumor-blood pairs shared less of their repertoires than tumor region pairs shared.

A primer in the constant region served to generate TCR beta cDNA from 450 to 600 ng of total RNA. Generation of the TCR beta libraries relied on three nested multiplex PCR rounds using slightly modified ARM-PCR. TCRdb ran MiXCR on the multiplex PCR reads and lists one entry per CDR3 protein. Counted here are 320,000 or so distinct CDR3 sequences, 65% occurring once; the ten biggest clones make up approximately 9%. For blood RNA, unsorted whole blood served as the source, and germline DNA was extracted too. Prior to the surgical procedure, roughly 4.2 milliliters of peripheral blood were collected. What was sequenced was peripheral blood. The TCR originated in a man aged 35 to 55 with primary liver carcinoma and hepatitis B virus infection.

The CDR3, as DNA: TGCGCCAGCAGCCAGGATACCGGGTTATACCACGAGCAGTACTTC. This gives the protein CASSQDTGLYHEQYF. The chain is built from TRBV4-1 and TRBJ2-7; D gene ambiguous. Per the germline V gene, CDR1 is MGHRA and CDR2 is YSYEKL. V lost 3 bases and J lost 5, with 17 bases in between. This CDR3 comprises 15 residues.